This T cell receptor beta chain was found in a study of persistence of HIV-infected CD4 T cells. Regarding this clone: Its antigen is unidentified.

Nonspecific anti-CD3/anti-CD28 bead stimulation represents the broad CD4+ T cell repertoire. Sorting selected CD4+ T cells upregulating both CD40 ligand and CD69. Plasma HIV-1 RNA stayed below 50 copies/mL for at least 4 years. The libraries were made with immunoSEQ version 4 in survey mode. Some clones are missing from TCRdb's copy, which holds only in-frame ones; the method was immunoSEQ multiplex PCR. This sample yields fewer than 50,000 clones, of which 80% to 95% are seen a single time; under 2% belongs to the top ten. Germline loops: CDR1 LNHDA, CDR2 SQIVND (reference sequence). This CDR3 is 13 amino acids long. V shed 6 bases and J 5 bases; nucleotides not matched to a gene: 2.

Specimen: CD4+ T cells sorted from PBMCs after approximately 20-hour stimulation, collected from a patient who received antiretroviral therapy. This TCR derives from an adult man with HIV who was CMV-seropositive. This chain connects TRBV19 to TRBJ2-5, with 11 positions matching TRBD1. The CDR3, as DNA: TGTGCCAGTAGGGACAGGGGGCTTGAGACCCAGTACTTC. This encodes CASRDRGLETQYF. The variable domain in full, with the rest retrieved from reference TRBV19 and TRBJ2-5, is DGGITQSPKYLFRKEGQNVTLSCEQNLNHDAMYWYRQDPGQGLRLIYYSQIVNDFQKGDIAEGYSVSREKKESFPLTVTSAQKNPTAFYLCASRDRGLETQYFGPGTRLLVL.